Presented here are 26 T cell receptor beta chains from one specimen sequenced in a study of T cells in women clearing cervical HPV infection. Assay used: immunoSEQ multiplex PCR; TCRdb lists only in-frame clones, some missing. The sample has approximately 49,000 clones; the top ten hold about 1.6%. What was sequenced was blood buffy coat. These receptors came from a woman between 18 and 70 years old with a cervical HPV16 infection that either progressed to CIN3+ or cleared (not recorded which).

Remarks on this clone: The CDR3 end is not reached by the read, which stops 3 residues before it; the germline J gene fills it in. The chain links TRBV5-1 to TRBJ2-2; no clear D gene. The V end was cut by 4 bases, the J end by 0 bases, with 13 bases between. The CDR3 contains 16 residues. In germline, CDR1 is SGHRS, CDR2 YFSETQ. The DNA read from the CDR3 is TGCGCCAGCAGCGCCCAGGTGCCCACGAACACCGGGGAG. Translating it yields CASSAQVPTNTGE. The whole CDR3 protein reads CASSAQVPTNTGELFF.

With respect to this clone: The read comes to an end 3 residues before the CDR3 does, leaving the germline J gene to fill in the end. The V call is TRBV5-1, the J call TRBJ2-6, with D unclear. The V gene lost 0 bases and the J gene lost 2 bases, with 6 bases spanning the gap. The CDR3 contains 15 residues. Germline V lookup: CDR1 SGHRS, CDR2 YFSETQ. Partial CDR3 DNA: TGCGCCAGCAGCTTGGTGACAACTGGGGCCAACGTC. It specifies CASSLVTTGANV. The entire CDR3 reads CASSLVTTGANVLTF.

Note on this clone: The read ends 3 residues before the CDR3 terminus; that terminus is restored from the germline J gene. The chain employs TRBV11-1 and TRBJ2-1, with 11 nucleotides matching TRBD2. V gave up 5 bases and J gave up 5 bases; unmatched junction bases: 5. Germline V gives CDR1 SGHAT, CDR2 FQDESV (reference sequence). The CDR3 totals 15 residues. The CDR3 reads CASSPRGLADNEQFF. The CDR3 DNA, read in part, is TGTGCCAGCAGCCCGAGGGGACTAGCGGACAATGAG.

Points on this clone: Coverage ceases 3 residues before the CDR3 finishes, and the germline J gene fills in the end. The chain couples TRBV11-2 to TRBJ1-1, with D possibly matching TRBD1 (5 bases). The V end lost 7 bases, the J end lost 2 bases, and 14 bases lay between the germline ends. Germline values: CDR1 SGHAT, CDR2 FQNNGV. The length of the CDR3 is 14 residues. The CDR3 sequence: CASTLGQFNTEAFF. CDR3 bases read: TGTGCCAGCACCTTGGGGCAGTTTAACACTGAA. Complete variable domain (other parts from reference TRBV11-2 and TRBJ1-1): EAGVAQSPRYKIIEKRQSVAFWCNPISGHATLYWYQQILGQGPKLLIQFQNNGVVDDSQLPKDRFSAERLKGVDSTLKIQPAKLEDSAVYLCASTLGQFNTEAFFGQGTRLTVV.

Worth noting for this clone: Read sequence stops 3 residues before the CDR3 end, and the germline J gene provides the missing end. The chain carries TRBV20-1 and TRBJ2-5; 8 bases match TRBD2. The length of the CDR3 is 15 residues. The V and J ends lost 0 bases and 4 bases, in that order; junction bases with no gene match: 7. Germline lookup yields CDR1 DFQATT and CDR2 SNEGSKA (reference sequence). CDR3 residues: CSAREWKLAGETQYF. The covered CDR3 bases are TGCAGTGCTAGAGAGTGGAAGCTAGCGGGAGAGACC.

Note on this clone: The read ends 3 residues before the CDR3 terminus; that terminus is restored from the germline J gene. This sequence joins TRBV24-1 and TRBJ2-5, with D maybe TRBD1 (5 bases). The CDR3 has 15 residues. With 5 bases removed from V and 5 bases from J, the gap between germline ends came to 17 bases. Germline V gene lookup returns CDR1 KGHDR and CDR2 SFDVKD. The CDR3 loop is CATSGWKGKGETQYF. CDR3 DNA, as far as it was read: TGTGCCACCAGTGGATGGAAGGGGAAGGGGGAGACC.

On this clone itself: The read terminates 3 residues ahead of where the CDR3 ends, so the germline J gene completes it. The V and J genes are TRBV2 and TRBJ1-6; 12 bases are shared with TRBD1. Trimming took 4 bases from V and 7 from J; bases not matched to a gene: 2. This CDR3 is 15 amino acids long. CDR1 is SNHLY and CDR2 is FYNNEI in the germline V gene. CDR3 DNA (partial): TGTGCCAGCAGTGCCGGGACAGGGGGCAATTCACCC. Protein: CASSAGTGGNSP. The entire CDR3 is CASSAGTGGNSPLHF.

As concerns this clone: The read terminates 3 residues before the CDR3 end, so the remaining end is supplied by the germline J gene. This chain joins TRBV27 and TRBJ1-6; D is perhaps TRBD1 (5 bases). V dropped 6 bases and J dropped 7 bases, with 19 bases sitting between them. CDR3 length: 16 residues. The germline CDR1 and CDR2 sequences are MNHEY and SMNVEV (reference sequence). The CDR3: CASRPYPRQQNSPLHF. The covered CDR3 bases are TGTGCCAGCAGACCCTACCCGCGACAGCAAAATTCACCC.

Of note for this clone: The DNA ends 3 residues before the CDR3 does, and the rest of the CDR3 is filled in from the germline J gene. The genes are TRBV6-2 or TRBV6-3 and TRBJ1-5, with D possibly matching TRBD1 (5 bases). This CDR3 comprises 13 residues. Germline V lookup: CDR1 MNHEY, CDR2 SVGEGT. Trimming pared 4 bases from V and 6 bases from J, leaving 10 bases between. The covered CDR3 bases are TGTGCCAGCAGTTGGGGGGGAAGTCAGCCC. This sequence encodes CASSWGGSQP. The full CDR3 reads CASSWGGSQPQHF.

To note about this clone: The read ends 3 residues before the CDR3 terminus; that terminus is restored from the germline J gene. The chain employs TRBV2 and TRBJ1-5, with D unclear. The germline V and J ends were trimmed by 3 bases and 5 bases, with 17 bases remaining between them. CDR1 is SNHLY and CDR2 is FYNNEI in the germline V gene. The CDR3 is made up of 16 amino acids. The CDR3 region is CASSEPIQVGYQPQHF. The covered CDR3 bases are TGTGCCAGCAGTGAGCCTATCCAGGTAGGGTATCAGCCC.

As for this clone: Read coverage stops 3 residues before the CDR3 terminus; the germline J gene supplies the remainder. This rearrangement joins TRBV4-1 to TRBJ2-7; no definite D call. The V gene's germline CDR1 is MGHRA and CDR2 YSYEKL. This CDR3 spans 15 amino acids. V shed 1 base and J shed 3 bases, with 13 bases lying between them. The CDR3 loop is CASSQGHGQDYEQYF. Incomplete CDR3 DNA: TGCGCCAGCAGCCAAGGACATGGTCAGGACTACGAG.

Note on this clone: The read gets to within 3 residues of the CDR3 end, and the germline J gene fills in the rest. This chain links TRBV4-1 with TRBJ2-7; 7 bases line up with TRBD2. After removal of 4 bases from V and 6 bases from J, the junction contained 9 bases not matched to a gene. The CDR3 runs 14 residues. Germline loops: CDR1 MGHRA, CDR2 YSYEKL. The covered CDR3 bases are TGCGCCAGCAGCCCCCGGGACTATCTGCCCGAG. It is translated as CASSPRDYLPE. Given in full, the CDR3 is CASSPRDYLPEQYF.

A remark on this clone: The read stops 3 residues short of the end of the CDR3; the missing end is completed from the germline J gene. This chain uses TRBV5-4 with TRBJ2-3; TRBD2 matches at 8 bases. Germline assignment: CDR1 SGHNT and CDR2 YYREEE (reference sequence). The CDR3 contains 14 residues. V was pared by 4 bases and J by 5 bases, with 6 bases of the junction left unmatched. The CDR3 bases that were read are TGTGCCAGCAGCCCCGGGGGGGCGGTAGATACG. Translated, it gives CASSPGGAVDT. The whole CDR3 sequence is CASSPGGAVDTQYF.

On this clone: Sequencing ends 3 residues short of the CDR3 end; the germline J gene provides the rest. The genes are TRBV20-1 and TRBJ2-5; TRBD2 agrees at 12 bases. J was trimmed by 5 bases and V by 2 bases; bases with no gene match: 15. In germline, CDR1 is DFQATT, CDR2 SNEGSKA (reference sequence). This CDR3 has 18 amino acids. The DNA read from the CDR3 is TGCAGTGCTAGATCCCTATCAAATCTAGCGGGGGGGCATGAGACC. This sequence encodes CSARSLSNLAGGHET. The full CDR3 reads CSARSLSNLAGGHETQYF.

As for this clone: The DNA ends 3 residues before the CDR3 does, and the rest of the CDR3 is filled in from the germline J gene. The chain joins TRBV7-2 to TRBJ2-7; maybe TRBD2 (7 bases). Per germline, CDR1 SGHTA and CDR2 FQGNSA. With 7 bases removed from V and 3 bases from J, the gap between germline ends came to 16 bases. The CDR3 length is 14 residues. The sequenced CDR3 bases are TGTGCCAGCACCGGGGGGCGGGCGATCTACGAG. This gives the protein CASTGGRAIYE. The complete CDR3 reads CASTGGRAIYEQYF.

For this clone: The read ends 3 residues before the CDR3 terminus; that terminus is restored from the germline J gene. The V and J genes are TRBV19 and TRBJ2-6; D is perhaps TRBD2 (5 bases). Germline V gene lookup returns CDR1 LNHDA and CDR2 SQIVND (reference sequence). With 5 bases removed from V and 0 bases from J, the gap between germline ends came to 11 bases. There are 16 residues in the CDR3. The sequenced CDR3 bases are TGTGCCAGTAGTCTCCGGGGAACCTCTGGGGCCAACGTC. It is translated as CASSLRGTSGANV. The whole CDR3 protein reads CASSLRGTSGANVLTF.

Regarding this clone: The CDR3 is cut off 3 residues early in the read; its end comes from the germline J gene. The chain links TRBV6-2 or TRBV6-3 to TRBJ2-7; D unclear. The CDR3 runs 11 residues. Germline V gives CDR1 MNHEY, CDR2 SVGEGT. Trimming removed 6 bases at V and 2 bases at J, with 5 bases between. The part of the CDR3 DNA that was read is TGTGCCAGCAGCCAAACCTACGAG. It encodes CASSQTYE. The whole CDR3 protein reads CASSQTYEQYF.

For this clone: The read halts 3 residues ahead of the CDR3 end, with the missing end drawn from the germline J gene. The chain combines TRBV19 with TRBJ2-2; 10 nucleotides match TRBD1. The CDR3 is 15 amino acids. Unmatched junction bases numbered 4, after V lost 3 bases and J lost 6 bases. Germline V CDR1 and CDR2: LNHDA, SQIVND (reference sequence). The CDR3: CASSIGGTGAGELFF. The sequenced part of the CDR3 DNA is TGTGCCAGTAGTATCGGGGGGACAGGGGCCGGGGAG.

To note about this clone: The DNA ends 3 residues before the CDR3 does, and the rest of the CDR3 is filled in from the germline J gene. The V and J genes are TRBV2 and TRBJ1-2, with 7 nucleotides matching TRBD1. The CDR3 runs 14 residues. The germline V gene has CDR1 SNHLY and CDR2 FYNNEI. V shed 4 bases, J shed 5 bases, and the junction held 7 bases outside the gene matches. The CDR3 sequence is CASSATDRIYGYTF. The sequenced CDR3 bases are TGTGCCAGCAGTGCGACGGACAGGATATATGGC. Supplemented by reference TRBV2 and TRBJ1-2, the full variable domain reads EPEVTQTPSHQVTQMGQEVILRCVPISNHLYFYWYRQILGQKVEFLVSFYNNEISEKSEIFDDQFSVERPDGSNFTLKIRSTKLEDSAMYFCASSATDRIYGYTFGSGTRLTVV.

Of note for this clone: The CDR3 end falls 3 residues outside the read, so it is completed with the germline J gene. The chain couples TRBV20-1 to TRBJ2-7; 12 bases line up with TRBD2. V shed 0 bases and J 1 base; nucleotides not matched to a gene: 10. This CDR3 region has 18 residues. In germline, CDR1 is DFQATT, CDR2 SNEGSKA (reference sequence). The CDR3: CSARDDRTSGNWSYEQYF. Incomplete CDR3 DNA: TGCAGTGCTAGAGACGACCGGACTAGCGGGAACTGGTCCTACGAG.

In regard to this clone: Read coverage stops 3 residues before the CDR3 terminus; the germline J gene supplies the remainder. The V and J genes are TRBV7-3 and TRBJ2-1, with 10 bases aligning to TRBD2. Germline assignment: CDR1 SGHTA and CDR2 FQGTGA. The CDR3 is made up of 15 amino acids. V gave up 5 bases and J gave up 4 bases; unmatched junction bases: 5. The part of the CDR3 DNA that was read is TGTGCCAGCAGCCTACTAGCGGGATCTTACAATGAG. Amino acid sequence: CASSLLAGSYNE. In full, the CDR3 reads CASSLLAGSYNEQFF.

CDR3 loop: CASNEGFEQYF. The sequenced CDR3 bases are TGTGCCAGCAATGAGGGTTTCGAG. The chain carries TRBV12-3 or TRBV12-4 and TRBJ2-7; tentative D call: TRBD2 (5 bases). The observed sequence ends 3 residues before the CDR3 terminus, with the missing tail filled in from the germline J gene. The V end was cut by 7 bases, the J end by 6 bases, with 10 bases between. This CDR3 has 11 amino acids.

As for this clone: The read terminates 3 residues before the CDR3 end, so the remaining end is supplied by the germline J gene. The rearrangement joins TRBV12-5 to TRBJ2-3; TRBD1 aligns across 7 bases. CDR3 length: 15 residues. CDR1 and CDR2 (germline): LGHNT, FRNRAP. The V and J ends lost 5 bases and 2 bases, in that order; junction bases with no gene match: 7. The CDR3 loop reads CASGPGTAVTDTQYF. Incomplete CDR3 DNA: TGTGCTAGTGGTCCCGGGACAGCCGTCACAGATACG.

A word on this clone: The read ends 3 residues shy of where the CDR3 ends; the end is completed using the germline J gene. This chain connects TRBV5-1 to TRBJ1-1; D not certain. V shed 0 bases and J shed 4 bases, with 7 bases lying between them. CDR3 length: 13 amino acids. The germline V gene encodes CDR1 SGHRS and CDR2 YFSETQ. CDR3 in amino acids: CASSLEGFTEAFF. CDR3 bases read: TGCGCCAGCAGCTTGGAGGGTTTCACTGAA.

This CDR3 is CASSRNRNTEAFF. CDR3 DNA (partial): TGTGCCAGCTCTCGAAATAGGAACACTGAA. The chain uses TRBV18 and TRBJ1-1; D gene uncertain. The read gets to within 3 residues of the CDR3 end, and the germline J gene fills in the rest. The CDR3 loop spans 13 amino acids. Germline CDR1 is KGHSH and CDR2 is LQKENI. V shed 6 bases and J shed 1 base, with 9 bases lying between them.

Regarding this clone: The CDR3 end lies 3 residues beyond the end of the read and is filled in from the germline J gene. The chain is built from TRBV18 and TRBJ2-7; 12 nucleotides line up with TRBD2. This CDR3 region has 15 residues. The V gene's germline CDR1 is KGHSH and CDR2 LQKENI. Trimming at V came to 6 bases and at J to 4 bases, leaving 7 bases not matched to a gene. The CDR3: CASSGGLAGNYEQYF. The sequenced part of the CDR3 DNA is TGTGCCAGCTCCGGAGGACTAGCGGGAAATTACGAG.